This entry lists 10 T cell receptor beta chains sequenced from one sample in a study of Graves' ophthalmopathy and Graves' hyperthyroidism. TCR beta CDR3 amplification used RNA transcripts. The library came from an HTBI-primed first-round RT-PCR and a second-round multiplex PCR. TCRdb re-derived calls from the multiplex PCR reads in MiXCR, one entry per CDR3 protein. Of nearly 400,000 distinct CDR3 sequences in the sample, approximately 20% were seen once. Sequencing was performed on peripheral blood. The receptors derive from a woman aged 18-29 years with Graves' ophthalmopathy.

This clonotype was recorded at least ten times. This may stem from a read error, because a much larger clone lies one nucleotide away. This chain uses TRBV27 with TRBJ2-7; 7 nucleotides line up with TRBD2. This CDR3 comprises 15 residues. Germline V gene sequence: CDR1 MNHEY, CDR2 SMNVEV (reference sequence). V shed 5 bases and J 2 bases; nucleotides not matched to a gene: 9. CDR3 amino acids: CASSDGRGIAYEQYF. CDR3 coding DNA: TGTGCCAGCAGTGATGGGCGGGGGATCGCCTACGAGCAGTACTTC.

This clonotype was counted a few times. The chain links TRBV6-1 to TRBJ2-7; D gene unclear. With 4 bases removed from V and 0 bases from J, the gap between germline ends came to 10 bases. Germline V lookup: CDR1 MNHNS, CDR2 SASEGT. CDR3 length: 14 amino acids. The CDR3 reads CASSGTRFSYEQYF. The CDR3 DNA reads as TGTGCCAGCAGTGGAACACGGTTCTCCTACGAGCAGTACTTC.

The sample holds many counts of this clonotype. The chain recombines TRBV20-1 with TRBJ2-7; 7 bases align to TRBD1. Germline V gives CDR1 DFQATT, CDR2 SNEGSKA (reference sequence). V shed 5 bases, J shed 9 bases, and the junction held 13 bases outside the gene matches. CDR3 length equals 13 residues. This CDR3 is CSARHGAGGRQYF. As DNA, the CDR3 is TGCAGTGCTCGTCATGGGGCAGGGGGTAGGCAGTACTTC.

The table lists this clonotype with many counts. The chain employs TRBV12-3 or TRBV12-4 and TRBJ1-5; D is perhaps TRBD1 (6 bases). The ends were cut back, 2 bases at V and 7 bases at J, with 12 bases in the middle. CDR3 length: 14 residues. CDR3 DNA: TGTGCCAGCAGTTTATCAGGGGCCGGGCAGCCCCAGCATTTT. Its protein product is CASSLSGAGQPQHF.

Many counts were recorded for this clonotype. This rearrangement joins TRBV6-1 to TRBJ2-7; no firm D call. The CDR3 contains 13 residues. The V end was cut by 6 bases, the J end by 0 bases, with 9 bases between. Germline CDR1 is MNHNS and CDR2 is SASEGT. CDR3: CASSPEHSYEQYF. The CDR3 DNA sequence: TGTGCCAGCAGCCCCGAACACTCCTACGAGCAGTACTTC.

The sample holds many counts of this clonotype. The chain recombines TRBV2 with TRBJ1-5, with 10 positions matching TRBD1. The trim removed 7 bases at V and 7 bases at J, leaving 7 bases unmatched. The CDR3 runs 14 residues. Germline V gives CDR1 SNHLY, CDR2 FYNNEI. Here the CDR3 DNA reads TGTGCCAGCACCCTGGGACAGGGGATGCAGCCCCAGCATTTT. Protein sequence: CASTLGQGMQPQHF.

This clonotype was counted many times. This chain links TRBV12-3 or TRBV12-4 with TRBJ2-7; D is tentatively TRBD1 or TRBD2 (6 bases each). This CDR3 is 15 amino acids long. The V end was cut by 8 bases, the J end by 3 bases, with 20 bases between. The CDR3 DNA reads TGTGCCAGCCTCCCCGGAGGGCAGGGGATCTACGAGCAGTACTTC. Translating it yields CASLPGGQGIYEQYF.

This clonotype was detected many times. The V gene is TRBV12-3 or TRBV12-4, the J gene TRBJ2-4; possibly TRBD1 or TRBD2 for D (5 bases each). The CDR3 is made up of 17 amino acids. Trimming cost V 7 bases and J 0 bases, with 19 bases left between them. The CDR3 DNA reads as TGTGCCAGCACCTTTGGGGGACGGACGCTAGCCAAAAACATTCAGTACTTC. Translated, it gives CASTFGGRTLAKNIQYF.

In this sample, this clonotype turned up many times. The rearrangement links TRBV11-1 to TRBJ1-3; tentative D call: TRBD1 (5 bases). The CDR3 has 15 residues. Looked up from germline, CDR1 is SGHAT and CDR2 is FQDESV (reference sequence). The ends were cut back, 4 bases at V and 3 bases at J, with 13 bases in the middle. Written as DNA, the CDR3 is TGTGCCAGCAGCTCATGGGGCGTGCGTGGAAACACCATATATTTT. This sequence encodes CASSSWGVRGNTIYF.

The table lists this clonotype with many counts. The gene calls are TRBV7-2 and TRBJ1-6, with 9 nucleotides matching TRBD1. The ends lost 7 bases at V and 7 bases at J; junction bases unmatched: 14. CDR1 and CDR2 from the germline V gene are SGHTA and FQGNSA. There are 17 residues in the CDR3. The CDR3 is CASNRRPGTGTNSPLHF. Here the CDR3 DNA reads TGTGCCAGCAACCGACGTCCCGGGACAGGGACGAATTCACCCCTCCACTTT.